Below are 31 T cell receptor beta chains sequenced from a single sample in a study of cytomegalovirus exposure and HLA in healthy donors. The PCR contained 60 Vbeta and 13 Jbeta primers. Using immunoSEQ multiplex PCR, the repertoire was profiled, and TCRdb retains in-frame clones only, with some absent. The sample records 95,000 to 100,000 clones, approximately 74% being singletons. The sequencing input was PBMCs. The receptors come from a male donor in good health and CMV-seronegative.

The chain recombines TRBV29-1 with TRBJ2-3, with a possible D match to TRBD2 (8 bases). With 1 base removed from V and 4 bases from J, the gap between germline ends came to 12 bases. Germline V gene lookup returns CDR1 SQVTM and CDR2 ANQGSEA. The CDR3 runs to 14 residues. In DNA, the CDR3 is TGCAGCGTTGAAGCGGGAGGGGGCGCAGATACGCAGTATTTT. As protein: CSVEAGGGADTQYF.

The DNA for the CDR3 is TGTGCCACCAGCAGAACCCTAGACAGGGTTGTCAATCAGCCCCAGCATTTT. Its protein product is CATSRTLDRVVNQPQHF. This sequence joins TRBV15 and TRBJ1-5; 7 bases agree with TRBD1. With 2 bases clipped from V and 3 bases from J, the junction kept 10 bases outside the gene matches. The CDR3 runs 17 residues. Germline V gene data show CDR1 as LNHNV and CDR2 as YYDKDF (reference sequence).

This rearrangement joins TRBV4-2 to TRBJ2-3; maybe TRBD1 (5 bases). The CDR3 extends over 15 amino acids. Trimming took off 0 bases at V and 3 bases at J, with 10 bases between the two ends. Germline-derived CDR1 and CDR2 are LGHNA and YNFKEQ. The CDR3 loop is CASSQDFRGTDTQYF. Here the CDR3 DNA reads TGTGCCAGCAGCCAAGATTTTAGGGGTACAGATACGCAGTATTTT.

CDR3 sequence reads: CASSSGLQGSNEQFF. The CDR3 DNA reads as TGCGCCAGCAGTTCGGGTCTTCAAGGGAGCAATGAGCAGTTCTTC. The chain is built from TRBV5-1 and TRBJ2-1, with D possibly TRBD2 on 5 matching bases. V was pared by 5 bases and J by 6 bases, with 18 bases between. The V gene's germline CDR1 is SGHRS and CDR2 YFSETQ. The CDR3 runs to 15 residues. Based on the CDR3 plus reference TRBV5-1 and TRBJ2-1, the full variable domain is KAGVTQTPRYLIKTRGQQVTLSCSPISGHRSVSWYQQTPGQGLQFLFEYFSETQRNKGNFPGRFSGRQFSNSRSEMNVSTLELGDSALYLCASSSGLQGSNEQFFGPGTRLTVL.

This clone was counted a few times. J is TRBJ2-1 and V is TRBV4-3, with 12 bases aligning to TRBD2. The germline gives CDR1 LGHNA, CDR2 YSLEER. V shed 0 bases and J 7 bases; nucleotides not matched to a gene: 4. This CDR3 has 16 amino acids. CDR3 nucleotides: TGCGCCAGCAGCCAAGATAGACTAGCGGGAGATAATGAGCAGTTCTTC. Its protein product is CASSQDRLAGDNEQFF.

This clone was observed a handful of times. This chain links TRBV5-4 with TRBJ2-1; the D gene is possibly TRBD2 (6 bases). The CDR3 extends over 16 amino acids. The V and J ends lost 5 bases and 8 bases respectively, with 23 bases between them. CDR1 SGHNT and CDR2 YYREEE come from the germline V gene (reference sequence). CDR3 nucleotide sequence: TGTGCCAGCAGACCTGAACTAGCCCGGGGTTCCCATGAGCAGTTCTTC. Protein: CASRPELARGSHEQFF.

The rearrangement links TRBV6-6 to TRBJ2-1, with D maybe TRBD1 (5 bases). The V end lost 5 bases, the J end lost 6 bases, and 8 bases lay between the germline ends. The length of the CDR3 is 12 residues. The germline gives CDR1 MNHNY, CDR2 SVGAGI (reference sequence). The CDR3 DNA reads TGTGCCAGCAGTAAAGACAGCAATGAGCAGTTCTTC. Translating gives CASSKDSNEQFF.

V and J are TRBV6-6 and TRBJ2-5; D gene ambiguous. The CDR3 spans 12 residues. Deletions cut 5 bases from V and 5 bases from J, with 9 bases between. The V gene's germline CDR1 is MNHNY and CDR2 SVGAGI (reference sequence). CDR3 residues: CASSLRSETQYF. The CDR3 DNA follows: TGTGCCAGCAGTCTTCGGAGCGAGACCCAGTACTTC.

This clone was seen a few times. V and J are TRBV9 and TRBJ2-1; TRBD1 aligns across 9 bases. Germline V gene data show CDR1 as SGDLS and CDR2 as YYNGEE. The trim removed 0 bases at V and 9 bases at J, leaving 7 bases unmatched. The CDR3 has 15 amino acids. CDR3 coding DNA: TGTGCCAGCAGCGTAGGGGGGACAGGGCTACGTGAGCAGTTCTTC. Protein: CASSVGGTGLREQFF.

This clone was counted only a few times. This chain uses TRBV6-5 with TRBJ1-3, with no clear D. This CDR3 has 15 residues. Trimming took off 0 bases at V and 3 bases at J, with 9 bases between the two ends. Germline-derived CDR1 and CDR2 are MNHEY and SVGAGI. The chain's CDR3 is CASSYSRVVGNTIYF. Here the CDR3 DNA reads TGTGCCAGCAGTTACTCGCGGGTGGTTGGAAACACCATATATTTT.

The table lists this clone with a few counts. The rearrangement links TRBV6-5 to TRBJ1-1; D might be TRBD1 (5 bases). This CDR3 has 15 residues. CDR1 and CDR2 from the germline V gene are MNHEY and SVGAGI. Trimming shortened V by 5 bases and J by 3 bases, and 16 bases separated the two germline ends. The CDR3 region is CASSAQSDSYTEAFF. The CDR3 DNA reads as TGTGCCAGCAGTGCCCAAAGTGACAGCTACACTGAAGCTTTCTTT.

This clone was picked up a small number of times. The chain carries TRBV6-6 and TRBJ1-5, with D possibly matching TRBD1 (6 bases). Deletions cut 2 bases from V and 4 bases from J, with 12 bases between. The germline CDR1 and CDR2 sequences are MNHNY and SVGAGI (reference sequence). The CDR3 is made up of 15 amino acids. CDR3 residues: CASSYRAGENQPQHF. In DNA, the CDR3 is TGTGCCAGCAGTTACCGTGCAGGGGAGAATCAGCCCCAGCATTTT.

The chain carries TRBV15 and TRBJ2-5, with a tentative D call TRBD1 (6 bases). The CDR3 extends over 16 amino acids. Germline V gene sequence: CDR1 LNHNV, CDR2 YYDKDF (reference sequence). Trimming removed 1 base at V and 1 base at J, with 13 bases between. This CDR3 reads CATSRGGQGLQETQYF. The CDR3 DNA follows: TGTGCCACCAGCAGAGGGGGGCAGGGCCTCCAAGAGACCCAGTACTTC.

This clone has more than one count but fewer than ten. This sequence joins TRBV15 and TRBJ2-3; the D gene is possibly TRBD2 (5 bases). V dropped 1 base and J dropped 3 bases, with 11 bases sitting between them. CDR1 and CDR2 (germline): LNHNV, YYDKDF (reference sequence). CDR3 size: 15 residues. For the CDR3, the DNA is TGTGCCACCAGCAGAGGATCGGGGAAAACAGATACGCAGTATTTT. Protein: CATSRGSGKTDTQYF.

The chain recombines TRBV19 with TRBJ2-3; D unclear. Between the trimmed V and J ends, which lost 7 bases and 0 bases, there was a span of 8 bases. The CDR3 is 13 amino acids. Germline V gene data show CDR1 as LNHDA and CDR2 as SQIVND (reference sequence). CDR3 sequence reads: CASKTTSTDTQYF. The CDR3 nucleotides are TGTGCCAGTAAGACAACTAGCACAGATACGCAGTATTTT. Filled out from reference TRBV19 and TRBJ2-3, the complete variable domain reads DGGITQSPKYLFRKEGQNVTLSCEQNLNHDAMYWYRQDPGQGLRLIYYSQIVNDFQKGDIAEGYSVSREKKESFPLTVTSAQKNPTAFYLCASKTTSTDTQYFGPGTRLTVL.

This chain uses TRBV5-8 with TRBJ1-1; 8 positions agree with TRBD1. J lost 6 bases, V lost 0 bases, and 4 bases had no gene match. The CDR3 is 14 amino acids. Germline CDR1 and CDR2: SGHTS and YDEGEE. Here the CDR3 reads CASSLGTGFAEAFF. As DNA, the CDR3 is TGTGCCAGCAGCTTGGGGACAGGGTTCGCTGAAGCTTTCTTT.

This clone has at least ten counts. The genes are TRBV27 and TRBJ2-1; D uncertain. CDR1 is MNHEY, CDR2 SMNVEV, per germline (reference sequence). The CDR3 is made up of 12 amino acids. V shed 5 bases and J shed 0 bases, with 2 bases lying between them. CDR3 protein: CASSLSYNEQFF. The CDR3 DNA reads TGTGCCAGCAGTCTCTCCTACAATGAGCAGTTCTTC.

The V gene is TRBV29-1, the J gene TRBJ2-3, with D perhaps matching TRBD1 (6 bases). The CDR3 has 13 amino acids. In germline, CDR1 is SQVTM, CDR2 ANQGSEA. Trimming stripped 4 bases from V and 1 base from J, with 9 bases between. The CDR3 is CSVARTGTDTQYF. The CDR3 nucleotides read TGCAGCGTTGCTCGGACAGGCACAGATACGCAGTATTTT.

This clone was seen more than once but under ten times. The V gene is TRBV7-2, the J gene TRBJ1-1; no clear D gene. From germline, CDR1 is SGHTA and CDR2 FQGNSA. Trimming pared 3 bases from V and 4 bases from J, leaving 6 bases between. This CDR3 region has 12 residues. CDR3 DNA sequence: TGTGCCAGCAGCTTCGGGTTCACTGAAGCTTTCTTT. The encoded protein is CASSFGFTEAFF.

The chain carries TRBV29-1 and TRBJ2-1; D is uncertain. Germline CDR1 SQVTM, CDR2 ANQGSEA. This CDR3 region has 15 residues. Trimming left V 3 bases short and J 3 bases short, with 15 bases between. The CDR3 DNA reads TGCAGCGTTGATTATCCTAGTTCCAGCTACAATGAGCAGTTCTTC. The encoded protein is CSVDYPSSSYNEQFF.

The J gene is TRBJ1-1, the V gene TRBV5-4, with 10 bases identical to TRBD1. There are 14 residues in the CDR3. V gave up 4 bases and J gave up 4 bases; unmatched junction bases: 4. Per the germline V gene, CDR1 is SGHNT and CDR2 is YYREEE (reference sequence). The CDR3 region has the DNA TGTGCCAGCAGCCCGACAGGGGGCAGCACTGAAGCTTTCTTT. It is translated as CASSPTGGSTEAFF. Filled out from reference TRBV5-4 and TRBJ1-1, the complete variable domain reads ETGVTQSPTHLIKTRGQQVTLRCSSQSGHNTVSWYQQALGQGPQFIFQYYREEENGRGNFPPRFSGLQFPNYSSELNVNALELDDSALYLCASSPTGGSTEAFFGQGTRLTVV.

The V and J genes are TRBV11-2 and TRBJ1-1; perhaps TRBD1 as D (6 bases). The germline V gene encodes CDR1 SGHAT and CDR2 FQNNGV. Deletions cut 5 bases from V and 3 bases from J, with 16 bases between. This CDR3 contains 15 residues. In DNA form, the CDR3 reads TGTGCCAGCAGCCGGTGGACAGACCGAGACACTGAAGCTTTCTTT. Its translation is CASSRWTDRDTEAFF.

This chain connects TRBV7-3 to TRBJ2-1, with a possible D match to TRBD1 (5 bases). Germline CDR1 reads SGHTA; CDR2 reads FQGTGA. The CDR3 has 11 residues. Trimming took off 2 bases at V and 9 bases at J, with 5 bases between the two ends. The CDR3 is CASSLGAEQFF. The CDR3, as DNA: TGTGCCAGCAGCTTAGGGGCTGAGCAGTTCTTC.

This chain joins TRBV25-1 and TRBJ1-1; 10 bases are a match to TRBD1. After removal of 7 bases from V and 4 bases from J, the junction contained 6 bases not matched to a gene. The V gene's germline CDR1 is MGHDK and CDR2 SYGVNS. The CDR3 has 14 amino acids. The DNA of the CDR3 is TGTGCCAGCACCGGACAGGGGGGAGGCACTGAAGCTTTCTTT. Protein sequence: CASTGQGGGTEAFF. The full variable domain, its missing parts supplied by reference TRBV25-1 and TRBJ1-1, is EADIYQTPRYLVIGTGKKITLECSQTMGHDKMYWYQQDPGMELHLIHYSYGVNSTEKGDLSSESTVSRIRTEHFPLTLESARPSHTSQYLCASTGQGGGTEAFFGQGTRLTVV.

The V and J genes are TRBV13 and TRBJ2-3, with 11 bases that match TRBD2. The CDR3 consists of 15 residues. After removal of 5 bases from V and 2 bases from J, the junction contained 3 bases not matched to a gene. CDR1 and CDR2 from the germline V gene are PRHDT and FYEKMQ (reference sequence). The chain's CDR3 is CASSPLAGATDTQYF. The CDR3 DNA reads as TGTGCCAGCAGCCCACTAGCGGGAGCCACAGATACGCAGTATTTT.

A remark on this clone: The identical CDR3 is also encoded by other nucleotide sequences in the sample. CDR3 nucleotides: TGTGCCTGGAAGGGAGCGGGAGAAGCCTACGAGCAGTACTTC. Its protein product is CAWKGAGEAYEQYF. This chain joins TRBV30 and TRBJ2-7; 8 bases align to TRBD2. V shed 4 bases and J 2 bases; nucleotides not matched to a gene: 7. Germline V gene data show CDR1 as GTSNPN and CDR2 as SVGIG (reference sequence). This CDR3 contains 14 residues.

This rearrangement joins TRBV7-9 to TRBJ1-2; D is ambiguous. Trimming left V 5 bases short and J 4 bases short, with 17 bases between. CDR3 size: 15 residues. Germline V gene data show CDR1 as SEHNR and CDR2 as FQNEAQ (reference sequence). CDR3 in amino acids: CASSHREGAAYGYTF. CDR3 nucleotide sequence: TGTGCCAGCAGCCACCGAGAGGGCGCTGCCTATGGCTACACCTTC. The entire variable domain, with the rest obtained from reference TRBV7-9 and TRBJ1-2, is as follows: DTGVSQNPRHKITKRGQNVTFRCDPISEHNRLYWYRQTLGQGPEFLTYFQNEAQLEKSRLLSDRFSAERPKGSFSTLEIQRTEQGDSAMYLCASSHREGAAYGYTFGSGTRLTVV.

The V gene is TRBV9, the J gene TRBJ2-1; 14 nucleotides agree with TRBD2. The CDR3 has 18 residues. Looked up from germline, CDR1 is SGDLS and CDR2 is YYNGEE. The V segment lost 4 bases and the J segment 10 bases; nucleotides outside the gene matches: 16. The CDR3 DNA reads as TGTGCCAGCAGCCCCCGACGAGGGACTAGCGGGAGTGGTGGCGAGCAGTTCTTC. Translating gives CASSPRRGTSGSGGEQFF.

The rearrangement links TRBV6-4 to TRBJ1-4; D uncertain. The CDR3 has 15 amino acids. Germline V gene lookup returns CDR1 MRHNA and CDR2 SNTAGT. V lost 3 bases to trimming and J lost 7 bases, with 15 bases between them. The CDR3 coding sequence is TGTGCCAGCAGTGAGCATTTCGCTTCGGGTGAAAAACTGTTTTTT. It specifies CASSEHFASGEKLFF.

The V gene is TRBV20-1, the J gene TRBJ2-7, with unresolved D. Looked up from germline, CDR1 is DFQATT and CDR2 is SNEGSKA (reference sequence). This CDR3 comprises 11 residues. The V end was cut by 0 bases, the J end by 3 bases, with 3 bases between. The CDR3 loop is CSARELYEQYF. For the CDR3, the DNA is TGCAGTGCTAGAGAACTCTACGAGCAGTACTTC.

The chain recombines TRBV4-2 with TRBJ2-3; TRBD2 matches at 9 bases. The CDR3 runs to 17 residues. V gave up 3 bases and J gave up 0 bases; unmatched junction bases: 7. CDR1 is LGHNA, CDR2 YNFKEQ, per germline. Written as DNA, the CDR3 is TGTGCCAGCAGCCATCGACTAGCGGCCGAGAGCACAGATACGCAGTATTTT. Translation: CASSHRLAAESTDTQYF.